This TCR beta chain was documented in a study of T cell changes during pregnancy in multiple sclerosis. The CDR3 has 14 amino acids. Germline CDR1 SGHRS, CDR2 YFSETQ. V was pared by 0 bases and J by 6 bases, with 9 bases between. Method: immunoSEQ multiplex PCR; TCRdb's copy keeps in-frame clones and lacks some. The data show roughly 90,000 clones, 85% to 95% seen once. The sequenced sample was peripheral blood, obtained in the third trimester of pregnancy. This TCR derives from a female donor with multiple sclerosis, enrolled in a pregnancy study. The genes are TRBV5-1 and TRBJ2-2, with D possibly TRBD1 on 6 matching bases. The CDR3 region is CASSLGQVPGELFF. For the CDR3, the DNA is TGCGCCAGCAGCTTGGGACAGGTCCCCGGGGAGCTGTTTTTT.